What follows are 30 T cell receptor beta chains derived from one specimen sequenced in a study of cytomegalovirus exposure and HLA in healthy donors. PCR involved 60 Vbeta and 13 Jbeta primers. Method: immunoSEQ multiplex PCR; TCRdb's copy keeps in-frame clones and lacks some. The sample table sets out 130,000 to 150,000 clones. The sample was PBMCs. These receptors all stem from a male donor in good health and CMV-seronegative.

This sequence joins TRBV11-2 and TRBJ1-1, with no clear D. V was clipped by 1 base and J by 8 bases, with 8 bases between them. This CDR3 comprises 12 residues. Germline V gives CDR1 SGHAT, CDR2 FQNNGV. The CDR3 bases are TGTGCCAGCAGCTTAGTATGGCAGGAAGCTTTCTTT. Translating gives CASSLVWQEAFF.

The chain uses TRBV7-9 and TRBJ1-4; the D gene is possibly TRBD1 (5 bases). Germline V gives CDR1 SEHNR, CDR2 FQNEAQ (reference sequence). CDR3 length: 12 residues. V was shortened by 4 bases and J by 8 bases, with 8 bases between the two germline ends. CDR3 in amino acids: CASSWGREKLFF. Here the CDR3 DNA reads TGTGCCAGCAGCTGGGGCAGGGAAAAACTGTTTTTT.

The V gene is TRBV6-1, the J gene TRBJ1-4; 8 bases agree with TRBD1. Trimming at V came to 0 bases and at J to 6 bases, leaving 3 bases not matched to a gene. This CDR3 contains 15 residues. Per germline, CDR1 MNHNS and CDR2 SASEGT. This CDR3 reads CASSEAQGAYEKLFF. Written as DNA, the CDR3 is TGTGCCAGCAGTGAAGCGCAGGGGGCGTATGAAAAACTGTTTTTT.

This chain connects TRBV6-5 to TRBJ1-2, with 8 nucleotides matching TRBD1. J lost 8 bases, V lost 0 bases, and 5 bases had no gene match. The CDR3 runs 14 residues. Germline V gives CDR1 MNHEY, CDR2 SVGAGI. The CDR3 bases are TGTGCCAGCAGTTACTCTGGCAGGGGGCAGGGCTACACCTTC. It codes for CASSYSGRGQGYTF.

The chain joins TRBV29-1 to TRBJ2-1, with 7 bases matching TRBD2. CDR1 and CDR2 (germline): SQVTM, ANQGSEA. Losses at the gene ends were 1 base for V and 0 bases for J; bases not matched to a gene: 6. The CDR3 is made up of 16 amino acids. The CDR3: CSVEGKGGSSYNEQFF. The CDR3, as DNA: TGCAGCGTTGAAGGTAAGGGCGGGAGCTCCTACAATGAGCAGTTCTTC.

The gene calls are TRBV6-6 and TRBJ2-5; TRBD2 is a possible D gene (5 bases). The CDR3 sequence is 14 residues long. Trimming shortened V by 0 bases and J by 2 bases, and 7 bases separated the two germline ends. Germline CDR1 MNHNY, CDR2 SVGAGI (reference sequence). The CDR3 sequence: CASSYSSEQETQYF. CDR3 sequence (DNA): TGTGCCAGCAGTTACTCTAGCGAGCAAGAGACCCAGTACTTC.

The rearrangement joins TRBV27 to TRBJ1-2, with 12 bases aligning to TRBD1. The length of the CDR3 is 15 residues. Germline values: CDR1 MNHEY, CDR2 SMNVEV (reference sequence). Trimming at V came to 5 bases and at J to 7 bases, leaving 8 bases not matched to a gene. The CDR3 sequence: CASSPPGQGAFGYTF. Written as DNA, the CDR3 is TGTGCCAGCAGTCCGCCGGGACAGGGGGCTTTTGGCTACACCTTC.

In nucleotides, the CDR3 is TGTGCCAGCAGCTCAATTGTCGGACAGCCGGATCAGCCCCAGCATTTT. Its protein product is CASSSIVGQPDQPQHF. The chain combines TRBV5-6 with TRBJ1-5, with D possibly matching TRBD1 (6 bases). The germline V and J ends were trimmed by 3 bases and 5 bases, with 18 bases remaining between them. This CDR3 contains 16 residues. Germline V gives CDR1 SGHDT, CDR2 YYEEEE.

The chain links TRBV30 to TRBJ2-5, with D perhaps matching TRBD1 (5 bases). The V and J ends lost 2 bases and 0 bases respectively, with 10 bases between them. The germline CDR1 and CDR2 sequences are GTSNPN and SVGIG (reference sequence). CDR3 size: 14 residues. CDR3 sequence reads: CAWSQTAYQETQYF. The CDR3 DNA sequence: TGTGCCTGGAGTCAGACAGCGTACCAAGAGACCCAGTACTTC.

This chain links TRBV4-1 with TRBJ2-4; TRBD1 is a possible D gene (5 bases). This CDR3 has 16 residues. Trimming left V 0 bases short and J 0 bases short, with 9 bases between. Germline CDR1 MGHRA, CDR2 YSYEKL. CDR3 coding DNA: TGCGCCAGCAGCCAAGAAAAGGGGTTAGCCAAAAACATTCAGTACTTC. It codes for CASSQEKGLAKNIQYF.

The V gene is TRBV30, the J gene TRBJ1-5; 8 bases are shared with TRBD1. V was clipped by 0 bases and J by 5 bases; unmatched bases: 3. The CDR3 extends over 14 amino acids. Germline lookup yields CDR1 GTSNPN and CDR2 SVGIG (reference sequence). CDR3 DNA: TGTGCCTGGAGTGTATCAGGGGGCCATCAGCCCCAGCATTTT. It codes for CAWSVSGGHQPQHF.

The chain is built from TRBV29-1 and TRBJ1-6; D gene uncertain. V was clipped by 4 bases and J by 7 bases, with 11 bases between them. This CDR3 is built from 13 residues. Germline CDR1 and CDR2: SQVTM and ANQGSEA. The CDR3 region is CSVGQSGNSPLHF. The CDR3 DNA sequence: TGCAGCGTTGGGCAGTCTGGCAATTCACCCCTCCACTTT.

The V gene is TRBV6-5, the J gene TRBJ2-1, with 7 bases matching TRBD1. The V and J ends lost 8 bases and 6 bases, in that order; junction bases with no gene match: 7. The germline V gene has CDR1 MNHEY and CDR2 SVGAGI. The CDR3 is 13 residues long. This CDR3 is CASGKGGGNEQFF. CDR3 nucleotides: TGTGCCAGCGGTAAAGGGGGCGGCAATGAGCAGTTCTTC.

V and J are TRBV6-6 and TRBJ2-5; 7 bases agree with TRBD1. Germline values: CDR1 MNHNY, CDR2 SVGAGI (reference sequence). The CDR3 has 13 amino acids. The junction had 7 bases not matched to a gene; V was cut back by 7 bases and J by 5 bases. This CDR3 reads CASTRQGTETQYF. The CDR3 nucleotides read TGTGCCAGCACAAGACAGGGTACGGAGACCCAGTACTTC.

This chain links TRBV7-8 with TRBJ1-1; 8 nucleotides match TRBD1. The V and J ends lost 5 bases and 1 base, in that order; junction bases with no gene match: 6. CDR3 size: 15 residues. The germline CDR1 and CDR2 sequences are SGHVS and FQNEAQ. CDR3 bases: TGTGCCAGCAGCGTCCGGGACAGGAAGAACACTGAAGCTTTCTTT. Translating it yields CASSVRDRKNTEAFF.

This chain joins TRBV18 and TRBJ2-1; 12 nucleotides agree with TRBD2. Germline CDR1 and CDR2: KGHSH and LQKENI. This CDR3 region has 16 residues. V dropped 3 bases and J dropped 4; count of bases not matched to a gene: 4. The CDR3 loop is CASSPDLAGGYNEQFF. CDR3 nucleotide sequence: TGTGCCAGCTCACCGGACCTAGCGGGGGGGTACAATGAGCAGTTCTTC.

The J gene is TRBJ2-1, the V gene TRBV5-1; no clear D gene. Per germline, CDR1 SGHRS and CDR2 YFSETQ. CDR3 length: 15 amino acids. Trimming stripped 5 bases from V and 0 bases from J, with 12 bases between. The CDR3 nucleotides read TGCGCCAGCAGATTTGGTAGTAGCTCCTACAATGAGCAGTTCTTC. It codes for CASRFGSSSYNEQFF.

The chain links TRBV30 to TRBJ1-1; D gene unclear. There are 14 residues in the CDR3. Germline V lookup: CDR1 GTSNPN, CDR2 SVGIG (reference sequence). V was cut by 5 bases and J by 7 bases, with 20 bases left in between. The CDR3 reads CAWDYGSQRFEAFF. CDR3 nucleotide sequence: TGTGCCTGGGACTATGGGTCCCAGCGATTTGAAGCTTTCTTT.

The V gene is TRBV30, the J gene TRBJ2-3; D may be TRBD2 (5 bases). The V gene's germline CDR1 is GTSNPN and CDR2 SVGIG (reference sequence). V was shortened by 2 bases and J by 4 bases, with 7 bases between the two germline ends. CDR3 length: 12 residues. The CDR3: CAWSPGADTQYF. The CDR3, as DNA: TGTGCCTGGAGTCCCGGGGCAGATACGCAGTATTTT. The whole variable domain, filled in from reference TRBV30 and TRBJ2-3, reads SQTIHQWPATLVQPVGSPLSLECTVEGTSNPNLYWYRQAAGRGLQLLFYSVGIGQISSEVPQNLSASRPQDRQFILSSKKLLLSDSGFYLCAWSPGADTQYFGPGTRLTVL.

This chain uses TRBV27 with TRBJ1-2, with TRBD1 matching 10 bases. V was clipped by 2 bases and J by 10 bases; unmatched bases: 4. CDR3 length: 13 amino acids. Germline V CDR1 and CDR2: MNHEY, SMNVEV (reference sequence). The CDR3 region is CASSLRDRGVYTF. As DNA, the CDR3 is TGTGCCAGCAGTTTAAGGGACAGGGGTGTCTACACCTTC.

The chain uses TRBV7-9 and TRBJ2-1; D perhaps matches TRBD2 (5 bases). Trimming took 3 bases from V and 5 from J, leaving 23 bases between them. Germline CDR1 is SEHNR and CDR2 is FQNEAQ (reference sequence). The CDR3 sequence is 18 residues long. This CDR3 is CASSFGPDTSPSDNEQFF. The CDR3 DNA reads TGTGCCAGCAGCTTTGGCCCTGATACTAGTCCGTCCGACAATGAGCAGTTCTTC.

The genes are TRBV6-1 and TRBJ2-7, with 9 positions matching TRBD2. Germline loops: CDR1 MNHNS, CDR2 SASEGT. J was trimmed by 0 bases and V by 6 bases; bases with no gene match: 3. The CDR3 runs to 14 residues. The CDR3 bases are TGTGCCAGCAGCCTACTAGCGGGCTCCTACGAGCAGTACTTC. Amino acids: CASSLLAGSYEQYF.

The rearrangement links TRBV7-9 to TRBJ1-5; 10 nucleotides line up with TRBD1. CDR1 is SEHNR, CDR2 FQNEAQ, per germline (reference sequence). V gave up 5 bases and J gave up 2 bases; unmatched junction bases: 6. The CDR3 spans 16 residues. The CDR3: CASSPDRGPGNQPQHF. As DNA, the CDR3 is TGTGCCAGCAGCCCCGACAGGGGGCCTGGCAATCAGCCCCAGCATTTT. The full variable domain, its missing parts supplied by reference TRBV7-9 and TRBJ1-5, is DTGVSQNPRHKITKRGQNVTFRCDPISEHNRLYWYRQTLGQGPEFLTYFQNEAQLEKSRLLSDRFSAERPKGSFSTLEIQRTEQGDSAMYLCASSPDRGPGNQPQHFGDGTRLSIL.

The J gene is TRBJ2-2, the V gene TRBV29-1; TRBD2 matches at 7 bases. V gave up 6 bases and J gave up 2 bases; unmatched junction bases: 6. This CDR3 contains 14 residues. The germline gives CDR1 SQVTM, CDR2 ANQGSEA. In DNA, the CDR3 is TGCAGCGTAAAGCGGGAAATAAACACCGGGGAGCTGTTTTTT. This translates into CSVKREINTGELFF.

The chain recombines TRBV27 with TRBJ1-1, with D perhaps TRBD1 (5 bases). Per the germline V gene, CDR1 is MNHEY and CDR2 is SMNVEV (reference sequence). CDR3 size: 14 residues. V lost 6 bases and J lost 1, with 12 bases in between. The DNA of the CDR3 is TGTGCCAGCAGCCCCTGGGGGGGGAACACTGAAGCTTTCTTT. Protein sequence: CASSPWGGNTEAFF.

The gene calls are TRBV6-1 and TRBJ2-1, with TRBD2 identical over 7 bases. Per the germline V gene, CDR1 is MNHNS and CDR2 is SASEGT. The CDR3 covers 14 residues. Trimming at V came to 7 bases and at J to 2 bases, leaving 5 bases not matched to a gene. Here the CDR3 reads CASTREGTYNEQFF. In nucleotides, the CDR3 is TGTGCCAGCACTAGGGAGGGGACCTACAATGAGCAGTTCTTC.

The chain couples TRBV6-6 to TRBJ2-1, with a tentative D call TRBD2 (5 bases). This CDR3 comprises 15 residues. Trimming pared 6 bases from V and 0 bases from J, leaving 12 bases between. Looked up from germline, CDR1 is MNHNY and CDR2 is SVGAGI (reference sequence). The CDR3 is CASRTGSSSYNEQFF. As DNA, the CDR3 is TGTGCCAGCAGGACGGGATCGAGCTCCTACAATGAGCAGTTCTTC.

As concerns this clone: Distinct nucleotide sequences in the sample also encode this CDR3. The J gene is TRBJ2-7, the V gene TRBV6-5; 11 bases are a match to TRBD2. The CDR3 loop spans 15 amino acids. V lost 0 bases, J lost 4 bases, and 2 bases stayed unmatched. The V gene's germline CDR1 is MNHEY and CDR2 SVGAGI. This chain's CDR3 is CASSYSTSGTYEQYF. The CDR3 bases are TGTGCCAGCAGTTACTCGACTAGCGGGACTTACGAGCAGTACTTC.

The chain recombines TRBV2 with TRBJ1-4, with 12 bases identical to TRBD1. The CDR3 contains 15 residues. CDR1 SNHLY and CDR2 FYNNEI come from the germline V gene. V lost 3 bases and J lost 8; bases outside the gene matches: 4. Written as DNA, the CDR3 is TGTGCCAGCAGTGACTCGGGACAGGGGGCGGAAAAACTGTTTTTT. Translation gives CASSDSGQGAEKLFF. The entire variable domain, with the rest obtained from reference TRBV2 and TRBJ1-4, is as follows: EPEVTQTPSHQVTQMGQEVILRCVPISNHLYFYWYRQILGQKVEFLVSFYNNEISEKSEIFDDQFSVERPDGSNFTLKIRSTKLEDSAMYFCASSDSGQGAEKLFFGSGTQLSVL.

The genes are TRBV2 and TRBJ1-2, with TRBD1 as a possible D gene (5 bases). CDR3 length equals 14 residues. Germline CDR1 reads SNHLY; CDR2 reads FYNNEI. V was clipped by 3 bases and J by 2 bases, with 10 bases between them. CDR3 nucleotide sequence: TGTGCCAGCAGTGAGCACGGGGGAAACTATGGCTACACCTTC. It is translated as CASSEHGGNYGYTF.